These 15 T cell receptor beta chains share one sample of origin, sequenced in a study of blood T cells in healthy people across ages. The second PCR ran roughly 6 to 11 cycles with a sample-barcoded 5' primer and J-beta primers. TCRdb redid the calling of the 5' RACE reads with MiXCR, one entry per CDR3 protein. The sample lists around 820,000 distinct CDR3 sequences; around a quarter were seen once. Another study also made use of these data, one on T cells of mothers and their children.

The sample was blood. These receptors were obtained from a boy younger than 18 in good health.

The chain has TRBV7-9 and TRBJ2-1; D might be TRBD1 or TRBD2, each matching 5 bases. The J call may be faulty, since TRBJ2-7 better matches the DNA end. There are 16 residues in the CDR3. Germline-derived CDR1 and CDR2 are SEHNR and FQNEAQ (reference sequence). The CDR3 DNA follows: TGTGCCAGCAGCCCTCTCACGGGGACGGACTTCTACGAGCAGTACTTC. Protein product: CASSPLTGTDFYEQYF.

This clonotype was seen a handful of times. The chain combines TRBV20-1 with TRBJ2-3; 10 bases fit TRBD2. The CDR3 has 15 residues. Germline values: CDR1 DFQATT, CDR2 SNEGSKA (reference sequence). Trimming at V came to 3 bases and at J to 2 bases, leaving 5 bases not matched to a gene. CDR3 sequence (DNA): TGCAGTGCTAGTTTCGGGACTAGCGCCACAGATACGCAGTATTTT. Protein sequence: CSASFGTSATDTQYF.

The chain uses TRBV28 and TRBJ2-7; the D call may be TRBD1 or TRBD2 (5 bases each). Germline loops: CDR1 MDHEN, CDR2 SYDVKM. V was pared by 4 bases and J by 3 bases, with 10 bases between. The CDR3 spans 13 residues. CDR3 amino acids: CASSWDRRYEQYF. The DNA for the CDR3 is TGTGCCAGCAGTTGGGACCGGCGCTACGAGCAGTACTTC.

This clonotype was detected only a few times. The chain links TRBV6-5 to TRBJ2-1; TRBD2 matches 12 bases. V was pared by 2 bases and J by 14 bases, with 10 bases of the junction left unmatched. Germline assignment: CDR1 MNHEY and CDR2 SVGAGI. The CDR3 extends over 15 amino acids. The CDR3 nucleotides read TGTGCCAGCAGTTACGGACTAGCGGGGCCCGGGGGGGAGTTCTTC. As protein: CASSYGLAGPGGEFF.

As to this clonotype: The conserved closing phenylalanine or tryptophan is absent in this CDR3, likely reflecting a read error. J is TRBJ2-3 and V is TRBV12-3 or TRBV12-4; perhaps TRBD2 as D (5 bases). This CDR3 has 14 residues. V lost 6 bases, J lost 5 bases, and 15 bases lay in between. The CDR3 reads CASSIRDAGDTQYL. CDR3 sequence (DNA): TGTGCCAGCAGCATTAGAGACGCGGGAGATACGCAGTATCTT.

This rearrangement joins TRBV7-8 to TRBJ2-3; TRBD2 agrees at 9 bases. This CDR3 is built from 16 residues. The germline gives CDR1 SGHVS, CDR2 FQNEAQ. V shed 4 bases and J 6 bases; nucleotides not matched to a gene: 11. Written as DNA, the CDR3 is TGTGCCAGCAGCTCGAGGACTAGCGCAACTCAGGATACGCAGTATTTT. This translates into CASSSRTSATQDTQYF. Using reference TRBV7-8 and TRBJ2-3 for the parts outside the CDR3, the full variable domain is GAGVSQSPRYKVAKRGQDVALRCDPISGHVSLFWYQQALGQGPEFLTYFQNEAQLDKSGLPSDRFFAERPEGSVSTLKIQRTQQEDSAVYLCASSSRTSATQDTQYFGPGTRLTVL.

This clonotype was observed a handful of times. J is TRBJ2-7 and V is TRBV7-9, with D perhaps matching TRBD1 (6 bases). The V gene's germline CDR1 is SEHNR and CDR2 FQNEAQ (reference sequence). The ends were cut back, 3 bases at V and 5 bases at J, with 14 bases in the middle. The CDR3 spans 14 residues. The CDR3 bases are TGTGCCAGCAGCTTCCGGGACACAGCCAACGAGCAGTACTTC. As protein: CASSFRDTANEQYF.

There are a few counts of this clonotype. The chain has TRBV12-3 or TRBV12-4 and TRBJ1-2, with 7 positions matching TRBD1. The V gene end was trimmed by 6 bases and the J gene end by 4 bases; junction bases not matched to a gene: 5. The CDR3 is made up of 13 amino acids. The CDR3 loop is CASSMQGVYGYTF. CDR3 DNA: TGTGCCAGCAGCATGCAGGGGGTCTATGGCTACACCTTC.

This clonotype was detected a few times. The chain links TRBV25-1 to TRBJ2-2; perhaps D is TRBD1 or TRBD2 (5 bases each). Between the trimmed V and J ends, which lost 0 bases and 0 bases, there was a span of 8 bases. There are 16 residues in the CDR3. Germline CDR1 and CDR2: MGHDK and SYGVNS. Written as DNA, the CDR3 is TGTGCCAGCAGTGAATACGGGGCCGCGAACACCGGGGAGCTGTTTTTT. It is translated as CASSEYGAANTGELFF.

The DNA of the CDR3 is TGCGCCAGCAGCCAAGATCTGAACGATAGGACAGACCAAGAGACCCAGTACTTC. Translation gives CASSQDLNDRTDQETQYF. The chain joins TRBV4-3 to TRBJ2-5; D may be TRBD1 (6 bases). V lost 0 bases and J lost 0, with 17 bases in between. This CDR3 region has 18 residues. The germline V gene encodes CDR1 LGHNA and CDR2 YSLEER.

This clonotype is a singleton in its sample. The rearrangement joins TRBV29-1 to TRBJ1-2; possibly TRBD1 for D (5 bases). The germline V and J ends were trimmed by 2 bases and 7 bases, with 20 bases remaining between them. The CDR3 has 15 amino acids. Looked up from germline, CDR1 is SQVTM and CDR2 is ANQGSEA. The CDR3: CSVEYVGGDPLGYTF. The CDR3 DNA reads TGCAGCGTTGAATACGTGGGAGGGGACCCTCTTGGCTACACCTTC.

The V and J genes are TRBV6-2 or TRBV6-3 and TRBJ1-1; 7 bases agree with TRBD1. CDR3 size: 13 residues. CDR1 and CDR2 (germline): MNHEY, SVGEGT. The V segment lost 5 bases and the J segment 8 bases; nucleotides outside the gene matches: 8. As DNA, the CDR3 is TGTGCCAGCAGTCCGGACAGGCGCCTAGAAGCTTTCTTT. Amino acids: CASSPDRRLEAFF.

The V call is TRBV29-1, the J call TRBJ2-5; D call uncertain. CDR1 SQVTM and CDR2 ANQGSEA come from the germline V gene. Trimming left V 1 base short and J 4 bases short, with 7 bases between. This CDR3 comprises 12 residues. The CDR3: CSVEGTGETQYF. CDR3 sequence (DNA): TGCAGCGTTGAAGGGACCGGAGAGACCCAGTACTTC.

This sequence joins TRBV20-1 and TRBJ2-3; 11 bases line up with TRBD2. This CDR3 has 15 residues. V trimming: 0 bases; J trimming: 6 bases; junction bases outside the gene matches: 5. CDR1 is DFQATT, CDR2 SNEGSKA, per germline (reference sequence). CDR3 coding DNA: TGCAGTGCTAGAGATAGCGGGGGGGCCGGGGATACGCAGTATTTT. As protein: CSARDSGGAGDTQYF.

This clonotype has just a few counts. The chain couples TRBV9 to TRBJ1-4; D is perhaps TRBD1 (5 bases). The germline V and J ends were trimmed by 0 bases and 4 bases, with 10 bases remaining between them. This CDR3 is built from 15 residues. The germline gives CDR1 SGDLS, CDR2 YYNGEE. CDR3 DNA sequence: TGTGCCAGCAGCGTAGCCGGGGCGCGTAATGAAAAACTGTTTTTT. Amino acids: CASSVAGARNEKLFF.